A selection of T cell receptor beta chains follows, all from one sample in a study of blood T cell repertoires in COVID-19. Sequenced by immunoSEQ multiplex PCR; TCRdb stores in-frame clones only, minus some. The sample has 100,000 to 120,000 clones, 65% to 80% seen once; the top ten hold around 8%. The sample taken for sequencing was peripheral blood. These receptor sequences come from a woman aged 55-70 years with acute or convalescent COVID-19. Both conserved end residues are part of each CDR3. The D gene is left open where the match is weak. Not all rows give a size; the values are once, few, many and, for expanded clones, a class.

14	TRBV27	TRBD2	TRBJ2-7	few	TGTGCCAGCATGGTGGGGAGGGGATCCTACGAGCAGTACTTC	CASMVGRGSYEQYF
14	TRBV6-5	TRBD1	TRBJ2-2	.	TGTGCCAGCATTAAAACAGGGGACACCGGGGAGCTGTTTTTT	CASIKTGDTGELFF
14	TRBV29-1	.	TRBJ2-5	.	TGCAGCGTTTGCCGGGACACGTGGCGAGAGACCCAGTACTTC	CSVCRDTWRETQYF
15	TRBV28	TRBD2	TRBJ2-7	.	TGTGCCAGCAGTTCCCCCAGCGGGGGGACCTACGAGCAGTACTTC	CASSSPSGGTYEQYF
18	TRBV6-2/TRBV6-3	TRBD1	TRBJ2-7	.	TGTGCCAGCAGCCCAAACCCTCTAAGGACAGGGACCGACTACGAGCAGTACTTC	CASSPNPLRTGTDYEQYF
17	TRBV7-3	TRBD1	TRBJ1-1	few	TGTGCCAGCAGCTTCCAGAATCCGGGACAGGGGAACACTGAAGCTTTCTTT	CASSFQNPGQGNTEAFF
16	TRBV3-1/TRBV3-2	.	TRBJ2-5	.	TGTGCCAGCAGCCAAAGGCGCAGGGCAGGTGGGGAGACCCAGTACTTC	CASSQRRRAGGETQYF
15	TRBV28	TRBD1	TRBJ2-2	.	TGTGCCAGCAGTCGACAGGGGGCGGGTTCCGGGGAGCTGTTTTTT	CASSRQGAGSGELFF
13	TRBV28	TRBD1	TRBJ1-2	few	TGTGCCAGCAGGAGAGGGGGCGCTGGTGGCTACACCTTC	CASRRGGAGGYTF
15	TRBV5-4	.	TRBJ1-2	.	TGTGCCAGCAGCTTGTCCCTCGAGAACACTAATGGCTACACCTTC	CASSLSLENTNGYTF
17	TRBV3-1/TRBV3-2	.	TRBJ2-2	.	TGTGCCAGCAGCGCGACAAAGGGGTTCTCGAACACCGGGGAGCTGTTTTTT	CASSATKGFSNTGELFF
15	TRBV19	TRBD1	TRBJ1-4	few	TGTGCCAGTAGTGCGGACAGGGGCACTAATGAAAAACTGTTTTTT	CASSADRGTNEKLFF
18	TRBV9	TRBD2	TRBJ2-3	.	TGTGCCAGCAGCGTCCATGAGGGGAACTTAGCGGGAACAGATACGCAGTATTTT	CASSVHEGNLAGTDTQYF
15	TRBV18	TRBD2	TRBJ2-3	.	TGTGCCAGCTCACCTACAGCGGGATCCACAGATACGCAGTATTTT	CASSPTAGSTDTQYF
12	TRBV6-5	.	TRBJ1-1	.	TGTGCCAGCAGCGGGGTTGCAGGCGGGGCTTTCTTT	CASSGVAGGAFF
15	TRBV29-1	.	TRBJ1-3	few	TGCAGCGTTGCTACCGGGTCCTTCTCTGGAAACACCATATATTTT	CSVATGSFSGNTIYF
15	TRBV24-1	.	TRBJ2-2	.	TGTGCCACCAGTGACCCTAAAGAGAACACCGGGGAGCTGTTTTTT	CATSDPKENTGELFF
13	TRBV6-6	.	TRBJ1-2	.	TGTGCCAGCACCGGCGGCCCCAGAAGGGGCTACACCTTC	CASTGGPRRGYTF
16	TRBV9	.	TRBJ2-4	.	TGTGCCAGCAGCGTAGGGCAGGGGATCGCCAAAAACATTCAGTACTTC	CASSVGQGIAKNIQYF
15	TRBV9	.	TRBJ1-3	.	TGTGCCAGCGGCTCACTGGGCCACTCTGGAAACACCATATATTTT	CASGSLGHSGNTIYF
13	TRBV25-1	.	TRBJ1-1	.	TGTGCCAGCAGTTCGGGAGTGGGGTCAGGGGCTTTCTTT	CASSSGVGSGAFF
14	TRBV7-2	.	TRBJ1-1	.	TGTGCCAGCAGCTTCGTCTCCCCGAGGGCTGAAGCTTTCTTT	CASSFVSPRAEAFF
11	TRBV28	.	TRBJ2-7	.	TGTGCCAGCAGTACCAGGGGCGAGCAGTACTTC	CASSTRGEQYF
13	TRBV5-1	.	TRBJ1-2	few	TGCGCCAGCAGCTTTTTCCAGGGTTATGGCTACACCTTC	CASSFFQGYGYTF
14	TRBV11-2	.	TRBJ2-3	.	TGTGCCAGCAGCCACCAGGCTAGCTTCGATACGCAGTATTTT	CASSHQASFDTQYF
15	TRBV7-9	TRBD2	TRBJ2-3	.	TGTGCCAGCAGCTTCGGGACTAGCGTTACAGATACGCAGTATTTT	CASSFGTSVTDTQYF
17	TRBV19	.	TRBJ1-5	.	TGTGCCAGTAGTATAGGGCGCGGTGGGGAGAGCAATCAGCCCCAGCATTTT	CASSIGRGGESNQPQHF
16	TRBV6-2/TRBV6-3	TRBD1	TRBJ2-3	.	TGTGCCAGCAGTCGGAACCGGGACAGGGTCCCAGATACGCAGTATTTT	CASSRNRDRVPDTQYF
21	TRBV15	.	TRBJ2-3	.	TGTGCCACCAGCAGGACCTCTGGCGGGGGCGTGCCTCTTATTCCCACAGATACGCAGTATTTT	CATSRTSGGGVPLIPTDTQYF
16	TRBV15	.	TRBJ1-2	.	TGTGCCACCAGCAGAGACTGGGCTCTCCTTCCCTATGGCTACACCTTC	CATSRDWALLPYGYTF
12	TRBV30	.	TRBJ1-4	once	TGTGCCTGGGACACGGGTAGGGAAAAACTGTTTTTT	CAWDTGREKLFF
13	TRBV30	.	TRBJ1-2	.	TGTGCCTGGAGAGTTCAGTCAGTCTATGGCTACACCTTC	CAWRVQSVYGYTF
13	TRBV6-5	.	TRBJ1-1	.	TGTGCCAGCAGTTACTCTGAGTTTTCGGGAACTTTCTTT	CASSYSEFSGTFF
13	TRBV3-1/TRBV3-2	.	TRBJ1-1	.	TGTGCCAGCAGCCAAGTCCCAGGGTCCTCTGCTTTCTTT	CASSQVPGSSAFF
15	TRBV30	TRBD2	TRBJ2-7	.	TGTGCCTGGAGCATGGGGACGGGAGGCTCCTACGAGCAGTACTTC	CAWSMGTGGSYEQYF